The present T cell receptor beta chain was sequenced within a study of CD8+ T cells in alopecia areata. Study-wide background: Among treated patients, severity was scored by affected scalp area percentage.

V lost 4 bases to trimming and J lost 5 bases; unmatched junction nucleotides: 5. The CDR3 has 13 amino acids. Germline CDR1 and CDR2: MNHNS and SASEGT. Sequencing used cDNA as its template, made by extracting RNA and reverse transcribing it. The assay was immunoSEQ multiplex PCR, and TCRdb's table has in-frame clones only and misses some. Of roughly 6,900 clones detected, approximately 71% appear once; the ten largest clones hold more than 15%. Treatment specified: oral pan-JAK inhibitor, 5-10 mg twice daily. Collection of lesional scalp punch biopsies and peripheral blood was performed in alopecia areata patients.

The specimen comprised skin, sampled at week 4, from a patient treated with tofacitinib. The V call is TRBV6-1, the J call TRBJ2-7; 7 bases fit TRBD1. This clonotype was sampled from a human donor with alopecia areata. CDR3 loop: CASSGQGNHEQYF. CDR3 sequence (DNA): TGTGCCAGCAGTGGACAGGGTAACCACGAGCAGTACTTC.